This note documents a single TCR beta chain sequence. These data come from a study of blood T cell repertoires in COVID-19. Repertoires were generated with immunoSEQ multiplex PCR, while TCRdb's copy carries only in-frame clones and drops some. Of about 410,000 clones listed, approximately 89% are singletons. V lost 5 bases and J 8 bases, leaving 6 bases between the germline ends. The CDR3 loop spans 11 amino acids. Germline CDR1 and CDR2: KGHDR and SFDVKD. The V gene is TRBV24-1, the J gene TRBJ2-1; D is unresolved. The sample comprised peripheral blood. The sequence came from a woman aged 40 to 50 with COVID-19, enrolled during active disease. The CDR3 protein is CATSVLDEQFF. CDR3 bases: TGTGCCACCAGTGTTCTTGATGAGCAGTTCTTC.